This entry concerns a single T cell receptor beta chain. The sample comes from a study of Graves' ophthalmopathy and Graves' hyperthyroidism. The authors amplified TCR beta CDR3 regions, and they did so from RNA transcripts for repertoire sequencing. RT-PCR in the first round used HTBI primers; a second-round multiplex PCR followed. MiXCR, run by TCRdb on the multiplex PCR reads, gives a single entry per CDR3 protein. The sample holds about 620,000 distinct CDR3 sequences, 22% seen once. Trimming took 4 bases from V and 3 from J, leaving 24 bases between them. CDR1 LGHNA and CDR2 YSLEER come from the germline V gene. This CDR3 has 18 residues.

The clonotype comes from a woman aged 18-29 years with stable Graves' hyperthyroidism. Some clones in this sample may be carry-over from other donors' samples. The sequenced sample was peripheral blood. The J gene is TRBJ1-1, the V gene TRBV4-3, with D tentatively TRBD1 (5 bases). This chain's CDR3 is CASSRTLWTNRRDTEAFF. CDR3 sequence (DNA): TGCGCCAGCAGCCGAACCCTTTGGACAAACCGACGGGACACTGAAGCTTTCTTT.